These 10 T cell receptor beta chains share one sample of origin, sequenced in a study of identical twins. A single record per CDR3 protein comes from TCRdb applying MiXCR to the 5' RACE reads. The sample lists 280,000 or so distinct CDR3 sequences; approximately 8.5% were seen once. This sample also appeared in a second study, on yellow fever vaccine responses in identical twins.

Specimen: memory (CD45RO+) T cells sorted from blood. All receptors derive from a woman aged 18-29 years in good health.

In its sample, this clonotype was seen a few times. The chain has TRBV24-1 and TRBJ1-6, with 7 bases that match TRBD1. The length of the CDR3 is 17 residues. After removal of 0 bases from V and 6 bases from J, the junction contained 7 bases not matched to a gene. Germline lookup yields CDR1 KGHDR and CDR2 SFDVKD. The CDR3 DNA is TGTGCCACCAGTGATTTGGACAGCTCAGGGGGTAATTCACCCCTCCACTTT. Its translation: CATSDLDSSGGNSPLHF.

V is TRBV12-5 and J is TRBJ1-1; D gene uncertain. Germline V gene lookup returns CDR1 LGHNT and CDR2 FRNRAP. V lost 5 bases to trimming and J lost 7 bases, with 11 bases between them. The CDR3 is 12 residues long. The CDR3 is CASGMERVEAFF. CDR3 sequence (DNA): TGTGCTAGTGGTATGGAGCGGGTTGAAGCTTTCTTT.

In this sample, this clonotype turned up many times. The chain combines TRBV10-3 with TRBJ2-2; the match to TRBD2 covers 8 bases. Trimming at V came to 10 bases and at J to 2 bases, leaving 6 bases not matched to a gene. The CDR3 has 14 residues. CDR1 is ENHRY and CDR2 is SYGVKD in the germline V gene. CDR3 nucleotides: TGTGCCACCGGATTAGCGGGAAACACCGGGGAGCTGTTTTTT. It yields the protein CATGLAGNTGELFF.

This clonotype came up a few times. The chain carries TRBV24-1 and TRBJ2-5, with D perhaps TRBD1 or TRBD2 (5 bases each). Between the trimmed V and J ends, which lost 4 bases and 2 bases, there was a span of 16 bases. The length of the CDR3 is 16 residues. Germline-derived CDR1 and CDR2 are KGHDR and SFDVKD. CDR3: CATSDPGARKQETQYF. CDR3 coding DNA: TGTGCCACCAGTGACCCCGGGGCGAGAAAACAAGAGACCCAGTACTTC.

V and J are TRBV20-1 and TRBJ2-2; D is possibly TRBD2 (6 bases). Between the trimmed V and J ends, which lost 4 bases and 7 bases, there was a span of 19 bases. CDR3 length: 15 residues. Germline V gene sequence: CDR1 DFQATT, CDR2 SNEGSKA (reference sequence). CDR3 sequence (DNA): TGCAGTGCTACCCTCCCAGCTAGCGTCCGCGGGGAGCTGTTTTTT. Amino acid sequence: CSATLPASVRGELFF.

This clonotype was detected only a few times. The DNA for the CDR3 is TGTGCCAGCGTCAGGGACTTCACCTACGAGCAGTACTTC. This encodes CASVRDFTYEQYF. The chain couples TRBV2 to TRBJ2-7; D is perhaps TRBD2 (6 bases). Germline lookup yields CDR1 SNHLY and CDR2 FYNNEI. The CDR3 loop spans 13 amino acids. V lost 8 bases and J 2 bases, leaving 13 bases between the germline ends.

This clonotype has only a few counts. The CDR3 DNA sequence: TGTGCCAGCAGTTACTCGAGGTTCCCAGCCACAGATACGCAGTATTTT. Translated: CASSYSRFPATDTQYF. This rearrangement joins TRBV6-2 or TRBV6-3 to TRBJ2-3; D not resolved. Germline V gives CDR1 MNHEY, CDR2 SVGEGT. V was pared by 0 bases and J by 2 bases, with 12 bases between. The CDR3 extends over 16 amino acids.

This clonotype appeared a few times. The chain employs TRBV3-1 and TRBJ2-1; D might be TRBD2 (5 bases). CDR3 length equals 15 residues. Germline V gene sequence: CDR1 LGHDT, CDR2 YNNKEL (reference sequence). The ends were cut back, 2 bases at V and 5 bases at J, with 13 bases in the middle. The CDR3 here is CASSQMGRTHNEQFF. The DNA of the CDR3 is TGTGCCAGCAGCCAAATGGGGAGAACACACAATGAGCAGTTCTTC.

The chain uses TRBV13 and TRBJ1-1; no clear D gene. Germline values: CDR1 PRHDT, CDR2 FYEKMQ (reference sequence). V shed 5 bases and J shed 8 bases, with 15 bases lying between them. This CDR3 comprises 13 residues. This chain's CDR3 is CASSRRGEAEAFF. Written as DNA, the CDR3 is TGTGCCAGCAGCCGTCGTGGGGAAGCGGAAGCTTTCTTT.

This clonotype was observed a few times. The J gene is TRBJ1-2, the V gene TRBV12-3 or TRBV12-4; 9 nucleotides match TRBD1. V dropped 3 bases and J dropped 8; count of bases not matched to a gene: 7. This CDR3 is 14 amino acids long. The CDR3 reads CASSFGGTGIGYTF. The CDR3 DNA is TGTGCCAGCAGTTTTGGAGGGACAGGGATAGGCTACACCTTC.